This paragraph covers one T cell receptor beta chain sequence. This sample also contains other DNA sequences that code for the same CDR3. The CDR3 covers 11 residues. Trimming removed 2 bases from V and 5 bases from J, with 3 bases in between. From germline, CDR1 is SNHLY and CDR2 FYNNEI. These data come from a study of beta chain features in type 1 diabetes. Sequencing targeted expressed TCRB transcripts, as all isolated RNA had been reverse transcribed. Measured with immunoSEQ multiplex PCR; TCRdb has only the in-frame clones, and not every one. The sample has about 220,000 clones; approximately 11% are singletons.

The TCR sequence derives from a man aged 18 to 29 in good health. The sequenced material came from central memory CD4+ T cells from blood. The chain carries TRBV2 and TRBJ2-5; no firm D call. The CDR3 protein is CASSELETQYF. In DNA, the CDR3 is TGTGCCAGCAGTGAACTGGAGACCCAGTACTTC.